Listed below are T cell receptor beta chains from one sample, sequenced in a study of shared clonotypes between healthy human individuals. The table came from immunoSEQ multiplex PCR; TCRdb's copy has only in-frame clones and leaves some out. The data hold about 960,000 clones, with about 80% observed a single time. What was sequenced was memory CD4+ T cells sorted from blood. All receptors come from a man in his late teens or twenties in good health. The CDR3 runs from the conserved cysteine through the conserved F or W. A D gene is named only where the DNA matches it firmly. A row's size may be missing; if present it is once, few, many or a size class.

>TRBV2|TRBD2|NA|TRBJ2-2
TGTGCCAGCAGTGGGCTAGCGGGCACTAACACCGGGGAGCTGTTTTTT
CASSGLAGTNTGELFF
>TRBV11-2|NA|NA|TRBJ2-1
TGTGCCAGCAGCCCAGACTCGGGCCTCAATGAGCAGTTCTTC
CASSPDSGLNEQFF
>TRBV6-5|NA|NA|TRBJ1-1
TGTGCCAGCAGTTCCCCGACAGGGAACACTGAAGCTTTCTTT
CASSSPTGNTEAFF
>TRBV5-1|NA|NA|TRBJ2-1
TGCGCCAGCAGCTTGGAAGACCTCTCCTACAATGAGCAGTTCTTC
CASSLEDLSYNEQFF
>TRBV5-6|NA|NA|TRBJ1-5
TGTGCCAGCAGCTCGCAGGGGCCTGGGTCATATGGCAATCAGCCCCAGCATTTT
CASSSQGPGSYGNQPQHF
>TRBV19|TRBD1|NA|TRBJ2-2
TGTGCCAGTAGTAATGCGGGACAGGTGGCCGGGGAGCTGTTTTTT
CASSNAGQVAGELFF
>TRBV10-3|NA|NA|TRBJ2-2
TGTGCCATCGGGGGGGCACGTTCGAACACCGGGGAGCTGTTTTTT
CAIGGARSNTGELFF
>TRBV7-9|NA|NA|TRBJ1-6
TGTGCCGGATCCGGGACGAAGAATTCACCCCTCCACTTT
CAGSGTKNSPLHF
>TRBV28|TRBD1|NA|TRBJ1-2
TGTGCCAGCAGTTTCCAAGTCAGGGGGGGTGGCTACACCTTC
CASSFQVRGGGYTF
>TRBV19|NA|once|TRBJ2-7
TGTGCCAGTAGTAACCGACAGGTTCATTCGGGCGAGCAGTACTTC
CASSNRQVHSGEQYF
>TRBV5-6|TRBD2|NA|TRBJ2-2
TGTGCCAGCATCGCGGGAGGAGGCACCGGGGAGCTGTTTTTT
CASIAGGGTGELFF